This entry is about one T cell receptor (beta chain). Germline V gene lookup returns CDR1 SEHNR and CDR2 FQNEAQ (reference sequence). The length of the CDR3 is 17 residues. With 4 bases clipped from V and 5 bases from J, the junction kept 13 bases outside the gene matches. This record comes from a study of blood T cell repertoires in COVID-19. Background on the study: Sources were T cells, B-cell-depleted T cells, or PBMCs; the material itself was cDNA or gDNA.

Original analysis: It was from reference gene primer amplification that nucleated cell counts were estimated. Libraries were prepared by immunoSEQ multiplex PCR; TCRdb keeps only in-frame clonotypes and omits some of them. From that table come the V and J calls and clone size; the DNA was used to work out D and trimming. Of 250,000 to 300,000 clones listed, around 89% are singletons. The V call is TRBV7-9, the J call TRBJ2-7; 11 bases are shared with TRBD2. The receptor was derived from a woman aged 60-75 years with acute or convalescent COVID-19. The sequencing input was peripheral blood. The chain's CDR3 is CASSSGGSGRAANEQYF. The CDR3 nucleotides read TGTGCCAGCAGCTCCGGGGGTAGCGGGAGGGCCGCAAACGAGCAGTACTTC.